This T cell receptor (beta chain) was captured in a study of blood T cell repertoires in COVID-19. At the level of the study: Acute and convalescent COVID-19 specimens originated in the United States, Italy and Spain.

V lost 4 bases and J 5 bases, leaving 14 bases between the germline ends. The germline CDR1 and CDR2 sequences are SGHTA and FQGNSA. The CDR3 runs to 15 residues. TCRdb's table, derived via immunoSEQ multiplex PCR, lists solely in-frame clones and lacks some. The sample yields approximately 180,000 clones, approximately 73% seen once. Across under 25 US areas, participants ranged in age from about 18 to 90 years. The clonotype was recovered from a woman in her forties or fifties with acute COVID-19. Source material: PBMCs or T cells enriched from blood (not recorded which). V usage is TRBV7-2 and J usage is TRBJ1-4, with TRBD1 as a possible D gene (6 bases). CDR3 loop: CASSYGTGLNEKLFF. DNA of the CDR3: TGTGCCAGCAGCTACGGAACAGGGTTAAATGAAAAACTGTTTTTT.